This is a list of T cell receptor beta chains from one sample in a study of control samples from healthy donors and cancer patients. Libraries were prepared by immunoSEQ multiplex PCR; TCRdb keeps only in-frame clonotypes and omits some of them. The sample has over 150,000 clones; roughly 91% are singletons. Specimen: blood. The receptors come from a man aged 18 to 35 in good health. Both conserved end residues are part of each CDR3. D genes are given only for firm matches. Clone size is shown for a subset of rows, as once, few, many or a class of expanded clone.

>13|.|TRBJ1-4|TRBV18|.
TGTGCCAGCTCCCTGAATTATAATGAAAAACTGTTTTTT
CASSLNYNEKLFF
>16|TRBD1|TRBJ2-1|TRBV3-1/TRBV3-2|.
TGTGCCAGCAGCCAAGATCGGGACAGGGTCAATGATGAGCAGTTCTTC
CASSQDRDRVNDEQFF
>15|TRBD1|TRBJ1-6|TRBV7-9|.
TGTGCCAGCAGCTTATCCGGGACAGATAATTCACCCCTCCACTTT
CASSLSGTDNSPLHF
>12|.|TRBJ2-7|TRBV3-1/TRBV3-2|.
TGTGCCAGCAGCCAAGATGAGAGGGAGCAGTACTTC
CASSQDEREQYF
>15|.|TRBJ2-3|TRBV24-1|.
TGTGCCACCAGTGATGTTAGGGCTTCCACAGATACGCAGTATTTT
CATSDVRASTDTQYF
>13|TRBD2|TRBJ2-3|TRBV2|.
TGTGCCAGCAGAGCGGGGGCCACAGATACGCAGTATTTT
CASRAGATDTQYF
>13|.|TRBJ1-6|TRBV3-1/TRBV3-2|few
TGTGCCAGCAGAAGGACAGATAATTCACCCCTCCACTTT
CASRRTDNSPLHF
>15|TRBD2|TRBJ2-5|TRBV24-1|.
TGTGCCACCAGTGGCATGACTAGCGGGGAAGAGACCCAGTACTTC
CATSGMTSGEETQYF
>14|.|TRBJ1-5|TRBV6-6|.
TGTGCCAGCAGTCGGACGGATAGCAATCAGCCCCAGCATTTT
CASSRTDSNQPQHF
>14|.|TRBJ1-5|TRBV19|.
TGTGCCAGTAGTAAGATGACGGGCAATCAGCCCCAGCATTTT
CASSKMTGNQPQHF
>14|.|TRBJ1-3|TRBV29-1|.
TGCAGCCCTGAAGACAGGCCTCAGGAGGGCACCATATATTTT
CSPEDRPQEGTIYF
>16|.|TRBJ1-2|TRBV4-1|.
TGCGCCAGCAGCCAAGCCTGGGGGCCCGAACTCTATGGCTACACCTTC
CASSQAWGPELYGYTF
>12|.|TRBJ2-5|TRBV30|.
TGTGCCTGGAGTGTACGGGACACTACCCAGTACTTC
CAWSVRDTTQYF
>17|.|TRBJ1-6|TRBV10-3|few
TGTGCCATCAGTGGAGGAAGAGACAGCTCCTATAATTCACCCCTCCACTTT
CAISGGRDSSYNSPLHF
>14|.|TRBJ2-1|TRBV2|.
TGTGCCAGCAGTTTTAGACGGGACTACAATGAGCAGTTCTTC
CASSFRRDYNEQFF
>17|.|TRBJ2-7|TRBV27|once
TGTGCCAGCAGTACGACCTACAGGGGGGGGTTTTTCTACGAGCAGTACTTC
CASSTTYRGGFFYEQYF
>16|.|TRBJ2-6|TRBV6-2/TRBV6-3|.
TGTGCCAGCAGTTTAGATGGGGCGCCTGGGGCCAACGTCCTGACTTTC
CASSLDGAPGANVLTF
>15|.|TRBJ2-7|TRBV2|.
TGTGCCAGCAGTGAAGACAGGGAAGACAGTTACGAGCAGTACTTC
CASSEDREDSYEQYF
>14|.|TRBJ1-4|TRBV7-8|.
TGTGCCAGCAGCTTCTCCTCTGGGGGAGAAAAACTGTTTTTT
CASSFSSGGEKLFF
>15|TRBD1|TRBJ1-3|TRBV6-5|.
TGTGCCAGCGGGGACAGGGGCGCCTCTGGAAACACCATATATTTT
CASGDRGASGNTIYF
>17|TRBD1|TRBJ1-6|TRBV30|.
TGTGCCTGGAGTGCGGACAGGGCTAGCTCCTATAATTCACCCCTCCACTTT
CAWSADRASSYNSPLHF
>15|.|TRBJ2-3|TRBV7-9|.
TGTGCCAGCCGCCCGGTGGGGGGGGCAACAGATACGCAGTATTTT
CASRPVGGATDTQYF
>15|.|TRBJ2-7|TRBV5-1|.
TGCGCCAGCAGCCCGGGACGGGGGGCCGACTACGAGCAGTACTTC
CASSPGRGADYEQYF
>13|.|TRBJ2-1|TRBV5-1|few
TGCGCCAGCAGCCCGTCGTACGGATTTGAGCAGTTCTTC
CASSPSYGFEQFF
>18|TRBD2|TRBJ2-1|TRBV5-1|.
TGCGCCAGCAGCTTGGTGGTGGGGCGGGGGGGCCCCTACAATGAGCAGTTCTTC
CASSLVVGRGGPYNEQFF
>15|TRBD1|TRBJ2-1|TRBV5-1|.
TGCGCCAGCAGCTCCACCGGGACAGGGTACAATGAGCAGTTCTTC
CASSSTGTGYNEQFF
>13|.|TRBJ2-3|TRBV13|once
TGTGCCAGCAGCCTCCGCCCTGGGGATACGCAGTATTTT
CASSLRPGDTQYF
>15|TRBD1|TRBJ1-3|TRBV19|.
TGTGCCAGTAGTAGACAGGGTGGCGCTGGAAACACCATATATTTT
CASSRQGGAGNTIYF
>17|.|TRBJ2-5|TRBV4-1|.
TGCGCCAGCAGCCAAAATCGGCCCAACCCTTCGCAAGAGACCCAGTACTTC
CASSQNRPNPSQETQYF
>16|.|TRBJ1-1|TRBV7-8|.
TGTGCCAGCAGCCATAAAGGGGCAGGGCGGTTAACTGAAGCTTTCTTT
CASSHKGAGRLTEAFF